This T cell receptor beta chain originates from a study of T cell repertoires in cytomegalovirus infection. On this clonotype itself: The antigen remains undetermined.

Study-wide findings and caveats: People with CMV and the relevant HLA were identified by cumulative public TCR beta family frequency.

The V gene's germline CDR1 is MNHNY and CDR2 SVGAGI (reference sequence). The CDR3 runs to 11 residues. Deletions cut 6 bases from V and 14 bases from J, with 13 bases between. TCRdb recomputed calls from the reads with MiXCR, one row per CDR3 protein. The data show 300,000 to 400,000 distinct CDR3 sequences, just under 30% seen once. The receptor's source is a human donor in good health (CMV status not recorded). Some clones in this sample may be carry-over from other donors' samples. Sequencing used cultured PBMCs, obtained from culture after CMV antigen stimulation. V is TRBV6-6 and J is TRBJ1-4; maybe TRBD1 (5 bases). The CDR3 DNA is TGTGCCAGCAGAAACACAGAGGGGCTGTTTTTT. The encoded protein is CASRNTEGLFF.